This T cell receptor (beta chain) was found in a study of blood T cell repertoires in COVID-19. About the study: Nucleic acid was either cDNA or gDNA, and it came from T cells, B-cell-depleted T cells, or PBMCs.

V lost 3 bases to trimming and J lost 0 bases; unmatched junction nucleotides: 8. The CDR3 length is 17 residues. Germline V CDR1 and CDR2: DFQATT, SNEGSKA (reference sequence). Per the authors' pipeline: Estimated nucleated cell counts came from reference gene primer amplification. Produced via immunoSEQ multiplex PCR; TCRdb's table is partial and in-frame only. V and J calls and clone size are those listed in that table; D and trimming were worked out from the DNA. Of around 200,000 clones in the sample, around 84% were seen once. Sequencing was performed on peripheral blood. The chain uses TRBV20-1 and TRBJ2-4; 10 bases line up with TRBD2. This receptor was taken from a man aged 45 to 65 with acute or convalescent COVID-19. Here the CDR3 DNA reads TGCAGTGCTAGTTTTAGCGGGGGGCCTATAGCCAAAAACATTCAGTACTTC. It is translated as CSASFSGGPIAKNIQYF.